The next 25 T cell receptor beta chains were all read from a single sample in a study of blood T cell repertoires in COVID-19. Here immunoSEQ multiplex PCR was the method, and the copy in TCRdb shows in-frame clones only, minus some. This sample has approximately 100,000 clones, with nearly 85% found just once. The sequencing input was peripheral blood. These receptors originate from a human donor in a cohort sampled during active or convalescent COVID-19.

The chain has TRBV9 and TRBJ2-3; perhaps TRBD1 as D (6 bases). The germline V and J ends were trimmed by 4 bases and 5 bases, with 14 bases remaining between them. The CDR3 has 14 amino acids. CDR1 and CDR2 from the germline V gene are SGDLS and YYNGEE. The CDR3 DNA follows: TGTGCCAGCAGCCCCCCTGAGGGGGTAGATACGCAGTATTTT. Protein sequence: CASSPPEGVDTQYF.

The V and J genes are TRBV27 and TRBJ2-7, with D possibly being TRBD2 (7 bases). CDR3 length equals 15 residues. V lost 6 bases to trimming and J lost 0 bases, with 15 bases between them. Looked up from germline, CDR1 is MNHEY and CDR2 is SMNVEV (reference sequence). The CDR3 protein is CASRTEGGASYEQYF. The DNA of the CDR3 is TGTGCCAGCAGAACCGAGGGGGGGGCCTCCTACGAGCAGTACTTC.

The CDR3 sequence is CASSQDLSAGGSNYGYTF. The CDR3 nucleotides are TGCGCCAGCAGCCAAGATCTCTCGGCAGGTGGTTCTAACTATGGCTACACCTTC. The rearrangement uses TRBV4-3 and TRBJ1-2; the D is unclear. The ends were cut back, 0 bases at V and 0 bases at J, with 17 bases in the middle. CDR3 size: 18 residues. Germline V gene data show CDR1 as LGHNA and CDR2 as YSLEER.

This clone came up once. J is TRBJ2-7 and V is TRBV6-5; D might be TRBD2 (5 bases). This CDR3 has 14 residues. V was cut by 6 bases and J by 0 bases, with 12 bases left in between. The V gene's germline CDR1 is MNHEY and CDR2 SVGAGI. CDR3 loop: CASRQLVDSYEQYF. The CDR3, as DNA: TGTGCCAGCAGGCAACTAGTCGACTCCTACGAGCAGTACTTC.

This chain uses TRBV29-1 with TRBJ2-5, with 8 bases lining up with TRBD2. With V trimmed by 8 bases and J by 5 bases, 10 bases remained unmatched. The CDR3 consists of 13 residues. Germline V gene data show CDR1 as SQVTM and CDR2 as ANQGSEA. As DNA, the CDR3 is TGCAGCTCTTCTGGCGGGGGGAGCGAGACCCAGTACTTC. It yields the protein CSSSGGGSETQYF.

Only a few counts were recorded for this clone. The chain combines TRBV4-1 with TRBJ2-3; no clear D. Trimming removed 2 bases at V and 2 bases at J, with 11 bases between. The length of the CDR3 is 15 residues. Per germline, CDR1 MGHRA and CDR2 YSYEKL. Written as DNA, the CDR3 is TGCGCCAGCAGCCAACTCCCGGGTTTCACAGATACGCAGTATTTT. Amino acids: CASSQLPGFTDTQYF.

The V call is TRBV19, the J call TRBJ1-1; no clear D. The CDR3 consists of 13 residues. From germline, CDR1 is LNHDA and CDR2 SQIVND (reference sequence). Trimming shortened V by 5 bases and J by 8 bases, and 15 bases separated the two germline ends. The CDR3 is CASSSRGVVEAFF. In DNA form, the CDR3 reads TGTGCCAGTAGTTCTCGGGGAGTGGTCGAAGCTTTCTTT.

V and J are TRBV9 and TRBJ2-5; tentatively, D is TRBD2 (5 bases). The V and J ends lost 1 base and 1 base respectively, with 14 bases between them. The CDR3 consists of 16 residues. Germline lookup yields CDR1 SGDLS and CDR2 YYNGEE. The CDR3 DNA follows: TGTGCCAGCAGCGTAAATCCGGGAACTGGCCAAGAGACCCAGTACTTC. The encoded protein is CASSVNPGTGQETQYF.

The chain joins TRBV24-1 to TRBJ1-4; TRBD1 might be the D (5 bases). Germline loops: CDR1 KGHDR, CDR2 SFDVKD. Deletions cut 2 bases from V and 1 base from J, with 13 bases between. This CDR3 region has 17 residues. CDR3 region: CATSDSRIGETNEKLFF. For the CDR3, the DNA is TGTGCCACCAGTGATTCCCGCATAGGGGAAACTAATGAAAAACTGTTTTTT.

This sequence joins TRBV2 and TRBJ2-3; possibly TRBD2 for D (5 bases). Trimming took 5 bases from V and 4 from J, leaving 7 bases between them. Germline V CDR1 and CDR2: SNHLY, FYNNEI. The CDR3 runs 12 residues. CDR3: CASSTRPDTQYF. The CDR3 DNA reads as TGTGCCAGCAGTACTAGGCCAGATACGCAGTATTTT.

This chain uses TRBV11-2 with TRBJ1-1; 8 nucleotides line up with TRBD1. Germline V gene lookup returns CDR1 SGHAT and CDR2 FQNNGV. This CDR3 region has 15 residues. V lost 5 bases and J lost 5; bases outside the gene matches: 10. CDR3 DNA sequence: TGTGCCAGCAGCCTAGGACAGGGAGGTTTAACTGAAGCTTTCTTT. Protein sequence: CASSLGQGGLTEAFF.

The genes are TRBV9 and TRBJ1-2; D remains unclear. CDR1 and CDR2 from the germline V gene are SGDLS and YYNGEE. Trimming removed 4 bases from V and 8 bases from J, with 18 bases in between. This CDR3 is built from 14 residues. CDR3 loop: CASSPARVNVGYTF. DNA of the CDR3: TGTGCCAGCAGCCCCGCCCGGGTCAATGTCGGCTACACCTTC.

The chain has TRBV30 and TRBJ2-1; a possible D gene is TRBD1 (7 bases). V gave up 6 bases and J gave up 4 bases, with 13 bases separating them. This CDR3 has 13 residues. CDR1 and CDR2 from the germline V gene are GTSNPN and SVGIG (reference sequence). The CDR3 sequence is CACGGGPYNEQFF. The CDR3 region has the DNA TGTGCCTGCGGAGGGGGCCCATACAATGAGCAGTTCTTC.

By proportion, this clone is medium-sized. This chain links TRBV24-1 with TRBJ2-7; a possible D gene is TRBD2 (5 bases). Deletions cut 7 bases from V and 6 bases from J, with 9 bases between. The CDR3 is 11 amino acids. Germline lookup yields CDR1 KGHDR and CDR2 SFDVKD. CDR3 sequence (DNA): TGTGCCACCAGCGTCCGGGGCGAGCAGTACTTC. Its protein is CATSVRGEQYF.

The V gene is TRBV21-1, the J gene TRBJ1-5. TRBV21-1 has pseudogene status. This CDR3 region has 15 residues. CDR3 DNA: TGTGCCAGCATCCCGGGGGGGAGACGCAATCAGCCCCAGCATTTT. It encodes CASIPGGRRNQPQHF.

This chain joins TRBV28 and TRBJ2-3; maybe TRBD1 (6 bases). Germline CDR1 reads MDHEN; CDR2 reads SYDVKM. The CDR3 is made up of 14 amino acids. V was cut by 3 bases and J by 3 bases, with 10 bases left in between. CDR3: CASSFKQGTDTQYF. The CDR3, as DNA: TGTGCCAGCAGTTTTAAACAGGGTACAGATACGCAGTATTTT.

J is TRBJ1-4 and V is TRBV2, with 9 bases lining up with TRBD1. This CDR3 contains 15 residues. Losses at the gene ends were 2 bases for V and 7 bases for J; bases not matched to a gene: 5. Germline CDR1 and CDR2: SNHLY and FYNNEI. DNA of the CDR3: TGTGCCAGCAGTGAAACAGGGGGCGAGAGTGAAAAACTGTTTTTT. Its protein product is CASSETGGESEKLFF.

The gene calls are TRBV6-2 or TRBV6-3 and TRBJ1-3; D is possibly TRBD1 (5 bases). Per the germline V gene, CDR1 is MNHEY and CDR2 is SVGEGT. V dropped 1 base and J dropped 4 bases, with 5 bases sitting between them. The CDR3 consists of 13 residues. As DNA, the CDR3 is TGTGCCAGCAGTTACTGGACAGGAAACACCATATATTTT. It translates to CASSYWTGNTIYF.

V usage is TRBV7-3 and J usage is TRBJ2-7, with TRBD2 identical over 7 bases. The CDR3 loop spans 16 amino acids. The trim removed 5 bases at V and 6 bases at J, leaving 16 bases unmatched. Germline loops: CDR1 SGHTA, CDR2 FQGTGA. The CDR3 sequence is CASSLGLGGSQGEQYF. CDR3 nucleotide sequence: TGTGCCAGCAGCCTCGGACTGGGGGGGTCCCAGGGCGAGCAGTACTTC.

CDR3 amino acids: CASSQETRETQYF. DNA of the CDR3: TGTGCCAGCAGCCAAGAAACTAGGGAGACCCAGTACTTC. This chain connects TRBV3-1 (or the pseudogene TRBV3-2) to TRBJ2-5; possible D gene TRBD2, 5 bases. This CDR3 has 13 amino acids. Germline V gene data show CDR1 as LGHDT and CDR2 as YNNKEL (reference sequence). V gave up 0 bases and J gave up 5 bases, with 7 bases separating them.

The chain has TRBV11-2 and TRBJ1-1; D gene ambiguous. V was cut by 5 bases and J by 11 bases, with 15 bases left in between. Germline V lookup: CDR1 SGHAT, CDR2 FQNNGV. This CDR3 contains 12 residues. CDR3 residues: CASSPDSIGAFF. CDR3 coding DNA: TGTGCCAGCAGCCCCGACTCTATTGGGGCTTTCTTT.

The rearrangement uses TRBV12-2 and TRBJ2-3; the D call of TRBD2 is as the table states it, not checked on the DNA. TRBV12-2 is a recognized pseudogene. CDR3 length: 18 amino acids. The CDR3 spells CASRLAGRPPAGTDTQYF. The DNA for the CDR3 is TGTGCAAGTCGCTTAGCGGGGAGACCTCCCGCTGGCACAGATACGCAGTATTTT.

This sequence joins TRBV6-5 and TRBJ2-5; 14 nucleotides line up with TRBD2. The CDR3 runs 16 residues. CDR1 MNHEY and CDR2 SVGAGI come from the germline V gene. The V and J ends lost 4 bases and 7 bases, in that order; junction bases with no gene match: 8. The CDR3 coding sequence is TGTGCCAGCAGTTCGAGGACTAGCGGGGGGCTGGGGACCCAGTACTTC. It is translated as CASSSRTSGGLGTQYF.

The J gene is TRBJ1-1, the V gene TRBV7-9; the D gene is possibly TRBD1 (5 bases). Deletions cut 2 bases from V and 8 bases from J, with 12 bases between. CDR1 is SEHNR, CDR2 FQNEAQ, per germline (reference sequence). CDR3 size: 13 residues. CDR3 in DNA: TGTGCCAGCAGCTTACCCCCAGGGTCGGAAGCTTTCTTT. Protein sequence: CASSLPPGSEAFF.

The chain joins TRBV7-3 to TRBJ2-3, with 8 bases identical to TRBD2. V lost 5 bases and J lost 4; bases outside the gene matches: 5. The V gene's germline CDR1 is SGHTA and CDR2 FQGTGA. This CDR3 has 14 amino acids. The CDR3 region has the DNA TGTGCCAGCAGCCCTGGACTAGCTCCAGATACGCAGTATTTT. This sequence encodes CASSPGLAPDTQYF.